Sequencing of this T cell receptor (beta chain) was carried out in a study of T cell repertoires in cytomegalovirus infection. As for the study in general: An indication of both CMV infection and matching HLA type came from public TCR beta signatures.

TCRdb ran MiXCR on the reads and lists one entry per CDR3 protein. This sample has about 180,000 distinct CDR3 sequences; approximately 17% occur once, and the top ten carry approximately 26%. On this clonotype: Its antigen is not known.

Findings and limits, study-wide: HLA-C-restricted CMV-specific TCR beta clonotypes were dominant in the ex vivo response. Using cumulative public TCR beta family frequency, the authors identified those who carried CMV together with the relevant HLA.

The CDR3 is 15 amino acids. Trimming removed 3 bases at V and 3 bases at J, with 15 bases between. Sequencing was carried out using CD8+ T cells from PBMCs. The chain combines TRBV12-3 or TRBV12-4 with TRBJ2-7, with TRBD1 as a possible D gene (5 bases). The receptor was isolated from a human donor in good health (CMV status not recorded). Some clones in this sample may be carry-over from other donors' samples. CDR3 sequence reads: CASSFQGSTIYEQYF. The CDR3 region has the DNA TGTGCCAGCAGTTTCCAGGGCTCAACTATCTACGAGCAGTACTTC.